The next 28 T cell receptor beta chains were all read from a single sample in a study of post-analysis software for immune sequencing data. No antigens are known for them. Study-wide points: When patients were compared with controls, 5 or 6 TRBV segments were more frequent, TRBV5-6, TRBV5-1 and TRBV20-1 among them.

Unique molecular identifiers were built into the TCR beta cDNA libraries. Each CDR3 protein gets one entry after TCRdb re-called the PCR reads with MiXCR. Of approximately 660,000 distinct CDR3 sequences listed, 55% to 60% were seen once; the top ten hold approximately 11%. Sequencing used blood. The source of these receptors is a girl aged 2 to 9 with multiple sclerosis.

This rearrangement joins TRBV7-9 to TRBJ2-3; TRBD2 aligns across 8 bases. The CDR3 length is 16 residues. Germline-derived CDR1 and CDR2 are SEHNR and FQNEAQ (reference sequence). The junction had 8 bases not matched to a gene; V was cut back by 1 base and J by 5 bases. The CDR3 DNA reads TGTGCCAGCAGCTTAGTTTCGGGAGGGCAGCGAGATACGCAGTATTTT. Amino acid sequence: CASSLVSGGQRDTQYF.

This clonotype appeared once. The chain couples TRBV5-1 to TRBJ2-1, with TRBD1 identical over 9 bases. Germline assignment: CDR1 SGHRS and CDR2 YFSETQ. Trimming at V came to 0 bases and at J to 6 bases, leaving 7 bases not matched to a gene. CDR3 length equals 16 residues. The CDR3 protein is CASSLAPTGGFNEQFF. In nucleotides, the CDR3 is TGCGCCAGCAGCTTGGCCCCGACAGGGGGTTTCAATGAGCAGTTCTTC.

The chain links TRBV10-3 to TRBJ2-3, with 8 bases aligning to TRBD1. Germline CDR1 and CDR2: ENHRY and SYGVKD. V lost 4 bases to trimming and J lost 2 bases; unmatched junction nucleotides: 8. The CDR3 extends over 16 amino acids. This CDR3 is CAISAYRDRITDTQYF. CDR3 nucleotides: TGTGCCATCAGTGCTTACCGGGACAGGATCACAGATACGCAGTATTTT.

In this sample, this clonotype turned up a few times. The rearrangement links TRBV10-2 to TRBJ1-1, with TRBD1 matching 11 bases. Germline CDR1 WSHSY, CDR2 SAAADI. The trim removed 0 bases at V and 10 bases at J, leaving 1 base unmatched. CDR3 length: 13 residues. The CDR3 is CASSESGTGGAFF. CDR3 nucleotide sequence: TGCGCCAGCAGTGAGTCCGGGACAGGGGGAGCTTTCTTT.

As regards this clonotype: A read error may produce the germline difference seen at one junction end. The rearrangement joins TRBV12-3 or TRBV12-4 to TRBJ2-3; 8 nucleotides line up with TRBD1. This CDR3 has 15 amino acids. The DNA for the CDR3 is TGTGCCAGCAGTCGAGGACAGGGCGGGACAGATACGGAGTATTTT. This translates into CASSRGQGGTDTEYF.

The chain links TRBV28 to TRBJ1-1, with D unresolved. Per germline, CDR1 MDHEN and CDR2 SYDVKM. Trimming took 6 bases from V and 9 from J, leaving 17 bases between them. The CDR3 runs 13 residues. The CDR3 region has the DNA TGTGCCAGCAGCTTAGGGAGGGCCGTGCAAGCTTTCTTT. Amino acids: CASSLGRAVQAFF.

The chain couples TRBV6-6 to TRBJ1-4, with D possibly matching TRBD1 (5 bases). Germline V lookup: CDR1 MNHNY, CDR2 SVGAGI (reference sequence). This CDR3 is built from 14 residues. V was pared by 0 bases and J by 16 bases, with 18 bases between. The CDR3 DNA reads TGTGCCAGCAGTTACTCGGAGCTAGGGGTGTTTCCGTTTTTT. Amino acids: CASSYSELGVFPFF.

The gene calls are TRBV29-1 and TRBJ2-1, with D tentatively TRBD1 (6 bases). Trimming shortened V by 8 bases and J by 4 bases, and 9 bases separated the two germline ends. The CDR3 is 11 amino acids. Germline-derived CDR1 and CDR2 are SQVTM and ANQGSEA. The CDR3 region has the DNA TGCAGCACCGGACAGTACAATGAGCAGTTCTTC. This sequence encodes CSTGQYNEQFF.

V usage is TRBV7-9 and J usage is TRBJ2-5; no definite D call. The DNA matches TRBJ2-7 better at its end, which makes the J call doubtful. CDR3 size: 11 residues. Per the germline V gene, CDR1 is SEHNR and CDR2 is FQNEAQ (reference sequence). CDR3 amino acids: CASSFGSEQYF. In DNA, the CDR3 is TGTGCCAGCAGCTTCGGGTCCGAGCAGTACTTC.

The chain is built from TRBV10-3 and TRBJ2-3, with D unclear. Germline CDR1 and CDR2: ENHRY and SYGVKD. Trimming removed 6 bases from V and 2 bases from J, with 9 bases in between. The CDR3 is made up of 13 amino acids. Written as DNA, the CDR3 is TGTGCCATCAGGGACGGCCTCACAGATACGCAGTATTTT. This encodes CAIRDGLTDTQYF.

This chain connects TRBV7-9 to TRBJ2-3; a weak D match, TRBD2 (7 bases). Trimming pared 4 bases from V and 3 bases from J, leaving 11 bases between. This CDR3 has 14 amino acids. Germline lookup yields CDR1 SEHNR and CDR2 FQNEAQ (reference sequence). CDR3 DNA sequence: TGTGCCAGCAGCTACAGCGGGACAACAGATACGCAGTATTTT. Protein sequence: CASSYSGTTDTQYF.

This clonotype was observed a few times. This sequence joins TRBV4-2 and TRBJ1-1; no clear D gene. Germline V gives CDR1 LGHNA, CDR2 YNFKEQ. Trimming left V 0 bases short and J 1 base short, with 18 bases between. The CDR3 extends over 18 amino acids. CDR3 in amino acids: CASSQDKLNVLGNTEAFF. CDR3 nucleotide sequence: TGTGCCAGCAGCCAAGACAAGCTCAACGTACTTGGGAACACTGAAGCTTTCTTT.

The V call is TRBV4-2, the J call TRBJ1-2; 8 bases are shared with TRBD1. Per germline, CDR1 LGHNA and CDR2 YNFKEQ. With 1 base clipped from V and 8 bases from J, the junction kept 15 bases outside the gene matches. The CDR3 totals 17 residues. The CDR3 loop reads CASSQASDRGSSLGYTF. CDR3 coding DNA: TGTGCCAGCAGCCAAGCGTCAGACAGGGGTAGTTCTCTAGGCTACACCTTC.

The chain recombines TRBV20-1 with TRBJ1-1, with no clear D. V lost 6 bases and J lost 1, with 12 bases in between. There are 13 residues in the CDR3. The germline CDR1 and CDR2 sequences are DFQATT and SNEGSKA (reference sequence). CDR3 protein: CSAVNPGNTEAFF. In nucleotides, the CDR3 is TGCAGTGCCGTAAATCCGGGGAACACTGAAGCTTTCTTT.

The genes are TRBV29-1 and TRBJ1-4; D gene uncertain. This CDR3 comprises 14 residues. CDR1 and CDR2 from the germline V gene are SQVTM and ANQGSEA. Between the trimmed V and J ends, which lost 1 base and 2 bases, there was a span of 8 bases. CDR3: CSVEVIGTNEKLFF. In DNA form, the CDR3 reads TGCAGCGTTGAAGTGATAGGGACTAATGAAAAACTGTTTTTT. The complete variable domain, with remaining parts taken from reference TRBV29-1 and TRBJ1-4, reads SAVISQKPSRDICQRGTSLTIQCQVDSQVTMMFWYRQQPGQSLTLIATANQGSEATYESGFVIDKFPISRPNLTFSTLTVSNMSPEDSSIYLCSVEVIGTNEKLFFGSGTQLSVL.

The chain couples TRBV7-9 to TRBJ2-3; TRBD2 aligns across 7 bases. The V segment lost 10 bases and the J segment 4 bases; nucleotides outside the gene matches: 14. The CDR3 contains 15 residues. Germline values: CDR1 SEHNR, CDR2 FQNEAQ (reference sequence). The CDR3 is CATQPALARADTQYF. In nucleotides, the CDR3 is TGTGCCACCCAGCCTGCACTAGCGCGGGCAGATACGCAGTATTTT. Together with reference TRBV7-9 and TRBJ2-3, the CDR3 gives the full variable domain: DTGVSQNPRHKITKRGQNVTFRCDPISEHNRLYWYRQTLGQGPEFLTYFQNEAQLEKSRLLSDRFSAERPKGSFSTLEIQRTEQGDSAMYLCATQPALARADTQYFGPGTRLTVL.

The sample holds a few counts of this clonotype. The CDR3 DNA reads TGTGCCAGCCGAAAACGCCGGGACAGATATTCACCCCTCCACTTT. It is translated as CASRKRRDRYSPLHF. The gene calls are TRBV6-4 and TRBJ1-6; TRBD1 aligns across 7 bases. With 8 bases clipped from V and 8 bases from J, the junction kept 12 bases outside the gene matches. Germline lookup yields CDR1 MRHNA and CDR2 SNTAGT. The CDR3 contains 15 residues.

V usage is TRBV4-1 and J usage is TRBJ2-1, with a weak D call TRBD1 (6 bases). CDR1 is MGHRA, CDR2 YSYEKL, per germline. CDR3 length equals 14 residues. The V end was cut by 0 bases, the J end by 12 bases, with 15 bases between. The CDR3 DNA reads as TGCGCCAGCAGCCAAGACCAGGGGCCCGCGGGGCAGTTCTTC. It translates to CASSQDQGPAGQFF.

V and J are TRBV10-3 and TRBJ2-7; D might be TRBD2 (6 bases). CDR1 ENHRY and CDR2 SYGVKD come from the germline V gene. The CDR3 has 13 amino acids. The V gene lost 6 bases and the J gene lost 7 bases, with 16 bases spanning the gap. The CDR3 sequence is CAISAGGDNEQYF. The CDR3 coding sequence is TGTGCCATCAGCGCCGGGGGTGACAATGAGCAGTACTTC.

The chain joins TRBV20-1 to TRBJ2-3; D gene ambiguous. The CDR3 has 12 amino acids. V was clipped by 6 bases and J by 4 bases, with 11 bases between them. Germline CDR1 reads DFQATT; CDR2 reads SNEGSKA (reference sequence). CDR3 protein: CSATDSADTQYF. CDR3 nucleotide sequence: TGCAGTGCGACCGATTCGGCAGATACGCAGTATTTT.

The rearrangement links TRBV4-2 to TRBJ2-5; 8 nucleotides agree with TRBD1. Germline loops: CDR1 LGHNA, CDR2 YNFKEQ. V was clipped by 8 bases and J by 4 bases; unmatched bases: 6. The CDR3 has 13 amino acids. The CDR3, as DNA: TGTGCCAGCGGGCCGACAGGGGTAGAGACCCAGTACTTC. It specifies CASGPTGVETQYF.

As concerns this clonotype: Given the absence of the conserved phenylalanine or tryptophan at the CDR3 end, a read error is likely. The DNA is omitted, as the CDR3 cannot be located on it reliably, and the CDR3 follows TCRdb's listing. CDR3 sequence: CASSLALGGYVAGYTFGS. The genes are TRBV7-7 and TRBJ2-1; TRBD1 was called by the table and not checked on the DNA. Germline values: CDR1 SSHAT, CDR2 FNYEAQ (reference sequence). Termini included, the CDR3 measures 18 amino acids.

V and J are TRBV6-5 and TRBJ1-1; no clear D. V lost 6 bases and J lost 1, with 9 bases in between. Germline V gene lookup returns CDR1 MNHEY and CDR2 SVGAGI. This CDR3 is built from 13 residues. CDR3 loop: CASRKVGNTEAFF. In DNA form, the CDR3 reads TGTGCCAGCAGAAAAGTGGGGAACACTGAAGCTTTCTTT.

J is TRBJ2-5 and V is TRBV10-3; D gene uncertain. CDR1 is ENHRY, CDR2 SYGVKD, per germline. The V end was cut by 3 bases, the J end by 2 bases, with 13 bases between. CDR3 length equals 15 residues. CDR3 sequence reads: CAISDSGGPQETQYF. The CDR3 region has the DNA TGTGCCATCAGTGATTCGGGCGGTCCTCAAGAGACCCAGTACTTC.

This clonotype was observed a few times. This chain connects TRBV5-1 to TRBJ2-1, with 13 bases aligning to TRBD2. Germline V gene data show CDR1 as SGHRS and CDR2 as YFSETQ. After removal of 4 bases from V and 6 bases from J, the junction contained 7 bases not matched to a gene. The CDR3 has 16 residues. CDR3 sequence (DNA): TGCGCCAGCAGCCTTCCGACTAGCGGGGGGACCAATGAGCAGTTCTTC. Its translation is CASSLPTSGGTNEQFF.

The chain uses TRBV21-1 and TRBJ1-4. TRBV21-1 is flagged as a pseudogene. CDR3 size: 15 residues. In DNA, the CDR3 is TGTGCCAGCAGTCACCTTCAGACGGATCGTGAAAAACTGTTTTTT. Its translation is CASSHLQTDREKLFF.

The V and J genes are TRBV20-1 and TRBJ2-5, with 10 bases aligning to TRBD2. The CDR3 is 16 amino acids. J gave up 4 bases and V 1 base, and 9 bases lay outside the gene matches. Germline V gives CDR1 DFQATT, CDR2 SNEGSKA (reference sequence). The DNA for the CDR3 is TGCAGTGCTAGAGGGGGAAGCAGCGGGAGGGCAGAGACCCAGTACTTC. It yields the protein CSARGGSSGRAETQYF.

The chain has TRBV24-1 and TRBJ2-1; 8 nucleotides line up with TRBD1. The CDR3 runs 16 residues. V lost 0 bases, J lost 8 bases, and 8 bases stayed unmatched. Germline CDR1 KGHDR, CDR2 SFDVKD. Here the CDR3 reads CATSDLQGQVRDEQFF. The CDR3 region has the DNA TGTGCCACCAGTGATTTGCAGGGACAGGTCAGGGATGAGCAGTTCTTC.